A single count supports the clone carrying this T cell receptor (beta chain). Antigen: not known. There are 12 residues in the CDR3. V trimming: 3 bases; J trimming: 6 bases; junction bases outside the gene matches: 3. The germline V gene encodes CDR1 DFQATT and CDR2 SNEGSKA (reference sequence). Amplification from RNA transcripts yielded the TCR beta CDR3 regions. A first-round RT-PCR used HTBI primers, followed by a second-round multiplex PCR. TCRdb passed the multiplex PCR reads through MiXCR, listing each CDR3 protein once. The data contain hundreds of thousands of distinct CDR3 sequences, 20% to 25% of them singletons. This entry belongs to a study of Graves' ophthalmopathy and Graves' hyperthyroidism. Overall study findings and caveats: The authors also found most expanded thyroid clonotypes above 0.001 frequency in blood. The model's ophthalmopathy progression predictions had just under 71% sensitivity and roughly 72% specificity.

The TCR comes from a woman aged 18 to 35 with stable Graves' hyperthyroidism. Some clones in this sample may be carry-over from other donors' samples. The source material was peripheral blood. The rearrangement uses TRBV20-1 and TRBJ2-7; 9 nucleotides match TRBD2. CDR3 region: CSASRLAVEQYF. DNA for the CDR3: TGCAGTGCTAGCCGACTAGCGGTCGAGCAGTACTTC.